The sequence of this T cell receptor (beta chain) was determined in a study of cytomegalovirus exposure and HLA in healthy donors. Germline lookup yields CDR1 SGHRS and CDR2 YFSETQ. V gave up 0 bases and J gave up 5 bases, with 5 bases separating them. The CDR3 is 13 amino acids. Comment on this clone: The antigen is unknown.

Using immunoSEQ multiplex PCR, the repertoire was profiled, and TCRdb retains in-frame clones only, with some absent. This sample yields 100,000 to 150,000 clones, of which 88% are seen a single time; 1.4% to 1.5% belongs to the top ten. Overall study findings and caveats: According to reports, the classifier identified cytomegalovirus status with high specificity and sensitivity.

The source is a young man in good health and CMV-seronegative. The specimen was PBMCs. The chain couples TRBV5-1 to TRBJ2-2; maybe TRBD2 (5 bases). This CDR3 reads CASSLGTTGELFF. The CDR3 DNA is TGCGCCAGCAGCTTGGGGACTACCGGGGAGCTGTTTTTT.